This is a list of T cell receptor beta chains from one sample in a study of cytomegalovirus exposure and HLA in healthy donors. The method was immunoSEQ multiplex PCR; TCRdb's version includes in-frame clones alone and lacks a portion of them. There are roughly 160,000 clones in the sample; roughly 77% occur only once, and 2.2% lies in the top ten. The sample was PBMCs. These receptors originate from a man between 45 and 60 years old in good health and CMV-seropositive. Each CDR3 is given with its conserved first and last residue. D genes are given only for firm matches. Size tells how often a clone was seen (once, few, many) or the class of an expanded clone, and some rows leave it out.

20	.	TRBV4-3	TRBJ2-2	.	CASSHSFGGSTLANTGELFF	TGCGCCAGCAGCCATAGTTTCGGAGGGTCGACCCTTGCGAACACCGGGGAGCTGTTTTTT
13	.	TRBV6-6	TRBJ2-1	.	CASSYNRNNEQFF	TGTGCCAGCAGTTACAACAGAAACAATGAGCAGTTCTTC
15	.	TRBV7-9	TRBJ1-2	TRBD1	CASSFGTGGDYGYTF	TGTGCCAGCAGCTTTGGGACAGGGGGCGACTATGGCTACACCTTC
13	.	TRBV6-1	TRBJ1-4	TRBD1	CAGRTGRREKLFF	TGTGCCGGCCGGACAGGGCGTCGGGAAAAACTGTTTTTT
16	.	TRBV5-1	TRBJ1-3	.	CASSLAVGASGNTIYF	TGCGCCAGCAGCTTGGCCGTCGGAGCCTCTGGAAACACCATATATTTT
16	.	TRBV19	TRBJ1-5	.	CASSIVGVASNQPQHF	TGTGCCAGTAGTATAGTGGGAGTAGCAAGCAATCAGCCCCAGCATTTT
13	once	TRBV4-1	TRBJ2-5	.	CASSQLREETQYF	TGCGCCAGCAGCCAACTCCGGGAAGAGACCCAGTACTTC
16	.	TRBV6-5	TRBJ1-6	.	CASSYGSTGVRSPLHF	TGTGCCAGCAGTTACGGCTCGACAGGAGTTCGATCACCCCTCCACTTT
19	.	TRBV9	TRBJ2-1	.	CASSTGVSGAPRRYNEQFF	TGTGCCAGCAGCACAGGGGTTAGCGGGGCCCCAAGGAGATACAATGAGCAGTTCTTC
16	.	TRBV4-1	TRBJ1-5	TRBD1	CASSQVSGQGRQPQHF	TGCGCCAGCAGCCAAGTCTCGGGACAGGGGAGACAGCCCCAGCATTTT
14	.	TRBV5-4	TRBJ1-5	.	CASSLAGQGQPQHF	TGTGCCAGCAGCTTGGCCGGGCAGGGCCAGCCCCAGCATTTT
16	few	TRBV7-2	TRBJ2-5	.	CASSLDRSQGRETQYF	TGTGCCAGCAGCTTAGACAGGAGTCAAGGTCGAGAGACCCAGTACTTC
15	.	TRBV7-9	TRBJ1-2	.	CASSLAGAGNYGYTF	TGTGCCAGCAGCTTAGCGGGGGCAGGGAACTATGGCTACACCTTC